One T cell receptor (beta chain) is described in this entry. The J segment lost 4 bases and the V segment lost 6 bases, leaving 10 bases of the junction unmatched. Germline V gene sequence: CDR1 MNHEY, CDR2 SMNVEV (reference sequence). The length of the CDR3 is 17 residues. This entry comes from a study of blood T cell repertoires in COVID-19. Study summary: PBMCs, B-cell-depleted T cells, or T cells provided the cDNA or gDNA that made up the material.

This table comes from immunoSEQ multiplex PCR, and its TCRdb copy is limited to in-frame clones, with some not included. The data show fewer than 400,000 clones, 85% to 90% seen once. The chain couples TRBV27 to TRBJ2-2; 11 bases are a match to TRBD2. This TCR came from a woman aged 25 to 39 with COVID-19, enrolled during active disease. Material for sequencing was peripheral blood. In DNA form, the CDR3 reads TGTGCCAGCAGACGGGATAGACTAGCGGGGTCCACCGGGGAGCTGTTTTTT. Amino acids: CASRRDRLAGSTGELFF.